The next 25 T cell receptor beta chains were all read from a single sample in a study of regulatory T cells. The study's findings and limits: CD3G-deficient patients' regulatory T cells showed reduced Shannon diversity versus autologous conventional CD4+ and control regulatory cells.

The PCR used 52 TRBV and 13 TRBJ primers. Sequenced by immunoSEQ multiplex PCR; TCRdb stores in-frame clones only, minus some. The sample holds approximately 4,000 clones, around 90% seen once. The antigens for these receptors are not known. Material: CD4+ Tregs sorted from blood. The receptors stem from a child aged 2-15 years with CD3G deficiency.

The rearrangement links TRBV7-9 to TRBJ2-5; 7 bases are a match to TRBD1. Germline trimming cut 5 bases from V and 4 bases from J; bases unmatched to any gene: 7. CDR1 is SEHNR and CDR2 is FQNEAQ in the germline V gene (reference sequence). There are 14 residues in the CDR3. The CDR3 protein is CASSPGQDRETQYF. The DNA of the CDR3 is TGTGCCAGCAGCCCTGGACAGGATAGAGAGACCCAGTACTTC. The entire variable domain, with the rest obtained from reference TRBV7-9 and TRBJ2-5, is as follows: DTGVSQNPRHKITKRGQNVTFRCDPISEHNRLYWYRQTLGQGPEFLTYFQNEAQLEKSRLLSDRFSAERPKGSFSTLEIQRTEQGDSAMYLCASSPGQDRETQYFGPGTRLLVL.

The chain joins TRBV6-5 to TRBJ1-6; possible D gene TRBD1, 5 bases. The germline CDR1 and CDR2 sequences are MNHEY and SVGAGI. CDR3 length equals 12 residues. The V end was cut by 0 bases, the J end by 13 bases, with 7 bases between. This CDR3 reads CASSYSGGPLHF. The CDR3, as DNA: TGTGCCAGCAGTTACTCCGGGGGTCCCCTCCACTTT.

The chain uses TRBV6-1 and TRBJ2-7; D gene uncertain. Germline V gene lookup returns CDR1 MNHNS and CDR2 SASEGT. The CDR3 consists of 16 residues. V was trimmed by 6 bases and J by 1 base, leaving 19 bases between them. In DNA, the CDR3 is TGTGCCAGCAGGGAACGTCGGGCCTTTCGGTCCTACGAGCAGTACTTC. Residues: CASRERRAFRSYEQYF.

This sequence joins TRBV6-5 and TRBJ1-4; D ambiguous. The CDR3 has 12 amino acids. Trimming cost V 0 bases and J 7 bases, with 3 bases left between them. Looked up from germline, CDR1 is MNHEY and CDR2 is SVGAGI. The CDR3 is CASSYSGEKLFF. DNA for the CDR3: TGTGCCAGCAGTTACTCGGGTGAAAAACTGTTTTTT.

This sequence joins TRBV7-2 and TRBJ2-4; 8 bases line up with TRBD1. Germline values: CDR1 SGHTA, CDR2 FQGNSA. V was clipped by 3 bases and J by 11 bases; unmatched bases: 6. CDR3 length: 13 amino acids. CDR3 sequence reads: CASSFGQGLVQYF. DNA for the CDR3: TGTGCCAGCAGCTTCGGACAGGGCTTAGTTCAGTACTTC.

The V gene is TRBV28, the J gene TRBJ1-5; unclear D gene. The germline V and J ends were trimmed by 4 bases and 9 bases, with 16 bases remaining between them. This CDR3 spans 14 amino acids. CDR1 MDHEN and CDR2 SYDVKM come from the germline V gene. CDR3 nucleotides: TGTGCCAGCAGTTACCACTCCCTTGCTCCGCCCCAGCATTTT. It specifies CASSYHSLAPPQHF.

A single count supports this clone. This rearrangement joins TRBV28 to TRBJ2-3; D unclear. Trimming removed 4 bases at V and 10 bases at J, with 12 bases between. The CDR3 loop spans 12 amino acids. In germline, CDR1 is MDHEN, CDR2 SYDVKM. The CDR3 DNA reads TGTGCCAGCAGTTCCGACCCCATAGCGCAGTATTTT. Protein product: CASSSDPIAQYF.

V usage is TRBV28 and J usage is TRBJ1-1, with D possibly TRBD1 on 6 matching bases. Germline lookup yields CDR1 MDHEN and CDR2 SYDVKM. Trimming pared 3 bases from V and 4 bases from J, leaving 9 bases between. This CDR3 is built from 13 residues. CDR3 residues: CASSFRGATEAFF. CDR3 nucleotides: TGTGCCAGCAGTTTCCGGGGGGCCACTGAAGCTTTCTTT.

The chain recombines TRBV28 with TRBJ2-1; TRBD2 matches 9 bases. V lost 2 bases and J lost 10; bases outside the gene matches: 9. Germline values: CDR1 MDHEN, CDR2 SYDVKM. There are 15 residues in the CDR3. The CDR3 region is CASSLAGGPLREQFF. The CDR3 nucleotides read TGTGCCAGCAGTTTAGCGGGAGGGCCACTGAGGGAGCAGTTCTTC.

This chain connects TRBV20-1 to TRBJ2-7; D is perhaps TRBD2 (5 bases). V dropped 6 bases and J dropped 4 bases, with 10 bases sitting between them. The germline V gene encodes CDR1 DFQATT and CDR2 SNEGSKA (reference sequence). CDR3 size: 11 residues. CDR3 amino acids: CSAGKRYEQYF. CDR3 coding DNA: TGCAGTGCCGGGAAAAGGTACGAGCAGTACTTC.

The CDR3, as DNA: TGTGCCAGCAGTGTAGGCGGGTCGGGGGGAGATGAGCAGTTCTTC. As protein: CASSVGGSGGDEQFF. This chain uses TRBV28 with TRBJ2-1, with 7 bases aligning to TRBD2. Trimming removed 5 bases from V and 8 bases from J; junction bases left unmatched: 12. Germline V gene sequence: CDR1 MDHEN, CDR2 SYDVKM. The CDR3 runs to 15 residues.

The chain joins TRBV9 to TRBJ2-7; D tentatively reads TRBD1 or TRBD2 (5 bases each). There are 16 residues in the CDR3. Deletions cut 3 bases from V and 4 bases from J, with 20 bases between. Germline V gives CDR1 SGDLS, CDR2 YYNGEE. In DNA form, the CDR3 reads TGTGCCAGCAGCGAGACAGTATACGGGGTCGTTTACGAGCAGTACTTC. As protein: CASSETVYGVVYEQYF.

The chain combines TRBV5-1 with TRBJ2-1, with a tentative D call TRBD1 (5 bases). The germline V gene has CDR1 SGHRS and CDR2 YFSETQ. The CDR3 runs 12 residues. With 4 bases removed from V and 5 bases from J, the gap between germline ends came to 7 bases. The CDR3 sequence is CASSVDNNEQFF. The CDR3 bases are TGCGCCAGCAGCGTGGACAACAATGAGCAGTTCTTC.

CDR3 coding DNA: TGCGCCAGCAGCTGGGGTGACAGAGCGAACACTGAAGCTTTCTTT. This sequence encodes CASSWGDRANTEAFF. V usage is TRBV5-1 and J usage is TRBJ1-1; a possible D gene is TRBD1 (5 bases). The CDR3 sequence is 15 residues long. Per the germline V gene, CDR1 is SGHRS and CDR2 is YFSETQ. V lost 3 bases and J 1 base, leaving 13 bases between the germline ends.

This chain uses TRBV27 with TRBJ2-3; 11 bases fit TRBD2. The germline gives CDR1 MNHEY, CDR2 SMNVEV (reference sequence). V lost 3 bases, J lost 5 bases, and 10 bases stayed unmatched. The CDR3 covers 17 residues. The CDR3 DNA sequence: TGTGCCAGCAGTTTGACGGGTAGCGGGAGGGCCCGAGATACGCAGTATTTT. It specifies CASSLTGSGRARDTQYF.

This rearrangement joins TRBV6-1 to TRBJ2-4; 9 positions match TRBD1. From germline, CDR1 is MNHNS and CDR2 SASEGT. V lost 2 bases, J lost 2 bases, and 10 bases stayed unmatched. This CDR3 comprises 18 residues. The DNA of the CDR3 is TGTGCCAGCAGTGAAACAACAGGGGGCGCGTCGACCAAAAACATTCAGTACTTC. This sequence encodes CASSETTGGASTKNIQYF.

The chain links TRBV28 to TRBJ2-7, with D possibly TRBD2 on 6 matching bases. Germline V gives CDR1 MDHEN, CDR2 SYDVKM. Trimming stripped 7 bases from V and 5 bases from J, with 21 bases between. CDR3 length: 15 residues. The CDR3 region is CASTEGGTPIHEQYF. The CDR3 bases are TGTGCCAGCACGGAGGGAGGCACACCGATCCACGAGCAGTACTTC.

The CDR3 region is CASSPQGNTEAFF. Written as DNA, the CDR3 is TGTGCCAGCAGCCCCCAGGGCAACACTGAAGCTTTCTTT. The chain has TRBV7-9 and TRBJ1-1; a possible D gene is TRBD1 (5 bases). The germline gives CDR1 SEHNR, CDR2 FQNEAQ (reference sequence). The V end lost 5 bases, the J end lost 2 bases, and 9 bases lay between the germline ends. The CDR3 is 13 residues long. The variable domain in full, completed from reference TRBV7-9 and TRBJ1-1, reads DTGVSQNPRHKITKRGQNVTFRCDPISEHNRLYWYRQTLGQGPEFLTYFQNEAQLEKSRLLSDRFSAERPKGSFSTLEIQRTEQGDSAMYLCASSPQGNTEAFFGQGTRLTVV.

This chain connects TRBV19 to TRBJ2-2; D unresolved. CDR3 length: 13 amino acids. CDR1 and CDR2 (germline): LNHDA, SQIVND (reference sequence). Trimming removed 1 base from V and 3 bases from J, with 3 bases in between. CDR3 region: CASSIAYTGELFF. The CDR3 nucleotides read TGTGCCAGTAGTATAGCCTACACCGGGGAGCTGTTTTTT.

J is TRBJ1-1 and V is TRBV30; no clear D. The CDR3 is made up of 13 amino acids. Trimming removed 2 bases from V and 6 bases from J, with 13 bases in between. Per germline, CDR1 GTSNPN and CDR2 SVGIG (reference sequence). In DNA, the CDR3 is TGTGCCTGGAGTCGCGGCCCTGACGCTGAAGCTTTCTTT. The encoded protein is CAWSRGPDAEAFF.

The DNA of the CDR3 is TGTGCCAGTTCAAGACAGGGAGGCAGCAATCAGCCCCAGCATTTT. The encoded protein is CASSRQGGSNQPQHF. This sequence joins TRBV19 and TRBJ1-5; TRBD1 agrees at 7 bases. CDR1 LNHDA and CDR2 SQIVND come from the germline V gene (reference sequence). Germline trimming cut 8 bases from V and 1 base from J; bases unmatched to any gene: 8. The CDR3 consists of 15 residues.

Regarding this clone: This same CDR3 is encoded by further DNA sequences in the sample. V usage is TRBV7-9 and J usage is TRBJ2-1, with no clear D. V dropped 4 bases and J dropped 9 bases, with 10 bases sitting between them. The V gene's germline CDR1 is SEHNR and CDR2 FQNEAQ (reference sequence). The CDR3 is made up of 12 amino acids. Written as DNA, the CDR3 is TGTGCCAGCAGCTACCTATCGAGTGAGCAGTTCTTC. Translation gives CASSYLSSEQFF.

This chain connects TRBV28 to TRBJ2-3; D possibly uses TRBD1 or TRBD2 (7 bases each). V lost 7 bases to trimming and J lost 3 bases, with 20 bases between them. The CDR3 is 16 residues long. Germline V CDR1 and CDR2: MDHEN, SYDVKM. The CDR3 nucleotides are TGTGCCAGCAACTCGCAGAGGGGGCGGGGGACAGATACGCAGTATTTT. Encoded protein: CASNSQRGRGTDTQYF.

In this sample, this clone turned up a few times. The V call is TRBV19, the J call TRBJ2-2; 7 positions match TRBD1. V gave up 6 bases and J gave up 4 bases; unmatched junction bases: 5. The germline V gene has CDR1 LNHDA and CDR2 SQIVND (reference sequence). The CDR3 runs 14 residues. The CDR3 DNA is TGTGCCAGTAGGAGCCGGGACAGCACCGGGGAGCTGTTTTTT. Amino acid sequence: CASRSRDSTGELFF.

To note about this clone: Germline is not matched at one junction end, which may reflect a read error. The CDR3 region is CASSSSRTGGSHNSPLHF. The CDR3 region has the DNA TGTGCCAGCAGTTCAAGTCGGACAGGGGGCTCCCATAATTCACCCCTCCACTTT. The chain recombines TRBV27 with TRBJ1-6; 11 nucleotides align to TRBD1. Germline V lookup: CDR1 MNHEY, CDR2 SMNVEV (reference sequence). The CDR3 runs to 18 residues.